This TCR beta chain was sequenced for a study of blood T cell repertoires in COVID-19. Profiling relied on immunoSEQ multiplex PCR, and the TCRdb table lists in-frame clones only, not all of them. The sample comprises a few hundred thousand clones, 80% to 90% of which are singletons, and under 1.5% rests with the top ten. CDR1 MNHNS and CDR2 SASEGT come from the germline V gene. V dropped 0 bases and J dropped 1 base, with 13 bases sitting between them. The length of the CDR3 is 17 residues. Sequenced sample: peripheral blood. This clonotype was sampled from a man of 80 years or more with acute or convalescent COVID-19. The genes are TRBV6-1 and TRBJ1-3; D unclear. The CDR3 nucleotides read TGTGCCAGCAGTGAAGCCACCTGGCGGAATTCTGGAAACACCATATATTTT. Protein: CASSEATWRNSGNTIYF.